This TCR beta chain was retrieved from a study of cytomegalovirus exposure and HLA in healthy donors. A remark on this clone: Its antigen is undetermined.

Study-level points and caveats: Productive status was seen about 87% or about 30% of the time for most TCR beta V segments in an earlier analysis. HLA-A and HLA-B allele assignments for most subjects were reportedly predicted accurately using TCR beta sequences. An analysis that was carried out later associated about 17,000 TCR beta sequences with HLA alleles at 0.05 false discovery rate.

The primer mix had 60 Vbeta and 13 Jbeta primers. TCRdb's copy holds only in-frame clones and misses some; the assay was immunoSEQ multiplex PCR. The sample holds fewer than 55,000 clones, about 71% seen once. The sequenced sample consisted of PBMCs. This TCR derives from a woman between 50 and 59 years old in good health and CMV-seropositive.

The CDR3 sequence is CASAAGGSTDTQYF. The CDR3, as DNA: TGCGCCAGCGCAGCGGGAGGTAGCACAGATACGCAGTATTTT. The rearrangement uses TRBV5-1 and TRBJ2-3; TRBD2 matches at 9 bases. Germline CDR1 and CDR2: SGHRS and YFSETQ. V shed 7 bases and J 0 bases; nucleotides not matched to a gene: 3. This CDR3 is 14 amino acids long.